The TCR beta chain described here comes from a study of blood T cell repertoires in COVID-19. On the study more broadly: From T cells, B-cell-depleted T cells, or PBMCs came the material, which was cDNA or gDNA.

Profiled with immunoSEQ multiplex PCR; TCRdb holds only in-frame clones, not every one. The data contain some 200,000 clones, 80% to 85% of them seen just once; the ten biggest clones take up 3% to 3.5%. Germline V gene sequence: CDR1 MDHEN, CDR2 SYDVKM. V lost 6 bases and J lost 7; bases outside the gene matches: 15. The CDR3 is made up of 16 amino acids. The receptor's source is a woman between 25 and 40 years old who had recovered from COVID-19. The sequenced sample was peripheral blood. The chain couples TRBV28 to TRBJ1-5, with 7 bases identical to TRBD1. The CDR3 nucleotides read TGTGCCAGCAGCACGACGACAGGGTACCAAGGCCAGCCCCAGCATTTT. It codes for CASSTTTGYQGQPQHF.